The 23 T cell receptor beta chains below were found in one sample sequenced in a study of blood T cell repertoires in COVID-19. The data were produced by immunoSEQ multiplex PCR, yet TCRdb's version contains in-frame clones alone and is incomplete. The table lists under 400,000 clones, 80% to 90% of them singletons. The sample consisted of PBMCs or T cells enriched from blood (not recorded which). Receptors were obtained from a woman between 40 and 50 years old with acute COVID-19.

A single count supports this clone. The genes are TRBV7-8 and TRBJ2-1, with 7 bases lining up with TRBD2. V trimming: 5 bases; J trimming: 3 bases; junction bases outside the gene matches: 13. This CDR3 has 17 residues. Germline values: CDR1 SGHVS, CDR2 FQNEAQ. The CDR3 reads CASSMRQKGGDYNEQFF. The CDR3 nucleotides are TGTGCCAGCAGCATGCGACAGAAGGGAGGGGACTACAATGAGCAGTTCTTC.

The chain employs TRBV4-2 and TRBJ2-3; D is perhaps TRBD2 (6 bases). This CDR3 region has 16 residues. Germline CDR1 is LGHNA and CDR2 is YNFKEQ. V lost 4 bases, J lost 0 bases, and 14 bases lay in between. CDR3 sequence reads: CASSPPGRASTDTQYF. CDR3 sequence (DNA): TGTGCCAGCAGCCCCCCCGGGAGAGCTAGCACAGATACGCAGTATTTT.

The V call is TRBV19, the J call TRBJ1-5, with a weak D call TRBD1 (6 bases). The CDR3 is 16 amino acids. Trimming stripped 2 bases from V and 5 bases from J, with 16 bases between. Germline CDR1 LNHDA, CDR2 SQIVND (reference sequence). The DNA for the CDR3 is TGTGCCAGTAGTATACGGGGGGACACGCTATATCAGCCCCAGCATTTT. This codes for CASSIRGDTLYQPQHF.

This sequence joins TRBV27 and TRBJ1-1; D perhaps matches TRBD1 (6 bases). Germline CDR1 and CDR2: MNHEY and SMNVEV (reference sequence). The CDR3 is 14 residues long. Trimming cost V 3 bases and J 1 base, with 9 bases left between them. The CDR3 coding sequence is TGTGCCAGCAGTTTGAACAGGGCGAACACTGAAGCTTTCTTT. Its translation is CASSLNRANTEAFF.

J is TRBJ2-1 and V is TRBV5-4; TRBD2 agrees at 12 bases. The CDR3 runs 15 residues. J gave up 4 bases and V 3 bases, and 2 bases lay outside the gene matches. Germline V gene lookup returns CDR1 SGHNT and CDR2 YYREEE (reference sequence). CDR3 nucleotides: TGTGCCAGCAGCTCCGGGACTAGCGGGTACAATGAGCAGTTCTTC. It codes for CASSSGTSGYNEQFF.

The rearrangement links TRBV27 to TRBJ2-7, with D tentatively TRBD2 (6 bases). Germline lookup yields CDR1 MNHEY and CDR2 SMNVEV (reference sequence). Trimming stripped 4 bases from V and 2 bases from J, with 21 bases between. The CDR3 totals 17 residues. CDR3 nucleotides: TGTGCCAGCAGTTCTCGAGGCCCGTCAGGAGGGGCCTACGAGCAGTACTTC. As protein: CASSSRGPSGGAYEQYF.

The chain employs TRBV5-1 and TRBJ2-3; TRBD2 matches 13 bases. The trim removed 6 bases at V and 6 bases at J, leaving 4 bases unmatched. Germline V gene sequence: CDR1 SGHRS, CDR2 YFSETQ. The length of the CDR3 is 14 residues. In nucleotides, the CDR3 is TGCGCCAGCACCCCGACTAGCGGGGGGGATACGCAGTATTTT. It is translated as CASTPTSGGDTQYF.

The V call is TRBV3-1 (or the pseudogene TRBV3-2), the J call TRBJ1-1; D call uncertain. The germline V gene has CDR1 LGHDT and CDR2 YNNKEL (reference sequence). The CDR3 runs to 14 residues. V was cut by 0 bases and J by 1 base, with 6 bases left in between. CDR3 amino acids: CASSQDHKNTEAFF. The CDR3 DNA is TGTGCCAGCAGCCAAGATCACAAGAACACTGAAGCTTTCTTT.

The V gene is TRBV9, the J gene TRBJ2-5; 9 nucleotides align to TRBD1. Losses at the gene ends were 3 bases for V and 0 bases for J; bases not matched to a gene: 6. The germline V gene encodes CDR1 SGDLS and CDR2 YYNGEE. This CDR3 spans 16 amino acids. CDR3 protein: CASSGWDRVDQETQYF. CDR3 nucleotide sequence: TGTGCCAGCAGCGGTTGGGACAGGGTCGACCAAGAGACCCAGTACTTC.

The CDR3 DNA is TGTGCCACCGGTCCTAGCAATCAGCCCCAGCATTTT. This translates into CATGPSNQPQHF. The chain joins TRBV28 to TRBJ1-5; the D is unclear. Trimming left V 10 bases short and J 0 bases short, with 7 bases between. The CDR3 extends over 12 amino acids. Germline CDR1 reads MDHEN; CDR2 reads SYDVKM.

The chain is built from TRBV5-7 and TRBJ2-2, with 7 bases lining up with TRBD2. TRBV5-7 is assigned to the ORF class and has an uncertain function. The CDR3 sequence is 12 residues long. Unmatched junction bases numbered 5, after V lost 9 bases and J lost 6 bases. DNA for the CDR3: TGTGCCATCAACGGACTAGCCGGGGAGCTGTTTTTT. Translating it yields CAINGLAGELFF.

This clone showed up just once. The CDR3 DNA reads TGTGCCAGCAGCTTGGGAATTAGCGGGGGGGCCGGGGAGACCCAGTACTTC. Its translation: CASSLGISGGAGETQYF. This chain joins TRBV5-4 and TRBJ2-5; 11 bases agree with TRBD2. Germline CDR1 reads SGHNT; CDR2 reads YYREEE (reference sequence). The CDR3 is 17 residues long. Losses at the gene ends were 0 bases for V and 5 bases for J; bases not matched to a gene: 9.

The J gene is TRBJ1-6, the V gene TRBV28; the D gene is possibly TRBD1 (5 bases). The CDR3 is made up of 15 amino acids. CDR1 is MDHEN and CDR2 is SYDVKM in the germline V gene. Deletions cut 4 bases from V and 9 bases from J, with 16 bases between. CDR3: CASSSRGYRGSPLHF. Here the CDR3 DNA reads TGTGCCAGCAGTTCTCGGGGGTATCGGGGTTCACCCCTCCACTTT.

V and J are TRBV27 and TRBJ1-6; tentative D call: TRBD1 (5 bases). Germline CDR1 MNHEY, CDR2 SMNVEV (reference sequence). The length of the CDR3 is 15 residues. The germline V and J ends were trimmed by 6 bases and 7 bases, with 16 bases remaining between them. The CDR3 bases are TGTGCCAGCAGCCGAGGACAAGTCGTCAATTCACCCCTCCACTTT. This encodes CASSRGQVVNSPLHF.

V and J are TRBV29-1 and TRBJ1-3; 8 nucleotides align to TRBD1. The V segment lost 6 bases and the J segment 2 bases; nucleotides outside the gene matches: 3. This CDR3 is 13 amino acids long. Germline lookup yields CDR1 SQVTM and CDR2 ANQGSEA. CDR3 in amino acids: CSVKDRAGNTIYF. The CDR3 nucleotides read TGCAGCGTCAAGGACAGGGCTGGAAACACCATATATTTT. Variable domain in full (rest from reference TRBV29-1 and TRBJ1-3): SAVISQKPSRDICQRGTSLTIQCQVDSQVTMMFWYRQQPGQSLTLIATANQGSEATYESGFVIDKFPISRPNLTFSTLTVSNMSPEDSSIYLCSVKDRAGNTIYFGEGSWLTVV.

The chain links TRBV5-1 to TRBJ2-7, with D unresolved. V lost 2 bases, J lost 0 bases, and 9 bases lay in between. The CDR3 runs 14 residues. Per the germline V gene, CDR1 is SGHRS and CDR2 is YFSETQ. CDR3 sequence: CASSLTGASYEQYF. The CDR3 region has the DNA TGCGCCAGCAGCTTAACCGGAGCCTCCTACGAGCAGTACTTC.

This clone was counted once. The chain links TRBV24-1 to TRBJ1-4; TRBD1 aligns across 8 bases. J lost 3 bases, V lost 5 bases, and 4 bases had no gene match. The germline CDR1 and CDR2 sequences are KGHDR and SFDVKD. This CDR3 contains 15 residues. CDR3 bases: TGTGCCACCAGTGGGGGCAGGGGGCCTAATGAAAAACTGTTTTTT. Translated: CATSGGRGPNEKLFF.

V usage is TRBV9 and J usage is TRBJ2-7; D perhaps matches TRBD2 (5 bases). The germline V and J ends were trimmed by 3 bases and 4 bases, with 14 bases remaining between them. The CDR3 has 14 amino acids. Germline CDR1 reads SGDLS; CDR2 reads YYNGEE. The chain's CDR3 is CASSGHGGEYEQYF. CDR3 DNA sequence: TGTGCCAGCAGCGGACACGGTGGGGAGTACGAGCAGTACTTC.

This chain links TRBV6-5 with TRBJ2-2, with TRBD1 matching 9 bases. The CDR3 runs 15 residues. CDR1 and CDR2 (germline): MNHEY, SVGAGI. J gave up 5 bases and V 8 bases, and 9 bases lay outside the gene matches. CDR3 residues: CASVLTGGRTGELFF. The DNA for the CDR3 is TGTGCCAGCGTTTTGACAGGGGGTAGGACCGGGGAGCTGTTTTTT.

The sample holds a few counts of this clone. The genes are TRBV23-1 and TRBJ2-5; 9 bases map to TRBD1. TRBV23-1 is identified as an open reading frame with a role that is uncertain. The length of the CDR3 is 14 residues. J lost 3 bases, V lost 3 bases, and 2 bases had no gene match. The CDR3 protein is CASSHWTGEETQYF. CDR3 coding DNA: TGCGCCAGCAGTCACTGGACAGGGGAAGAGACCCAGTACTTC.

In the case of this clone: The identical CDR3 is also encoded by other nucleotide sequences in the sample. The genes are TRBV7-2 and TRBJ2-3, with D unclear. V shed 1 base and J shed 4 bases, with 6 bases lying between them. CDR3 length equals 13 residues. Germline CDR1 SGHTA, CDR2 FQGNSA. DNA for the CDR3: TGTGCCAGCAGCTTAGGATCAGCAGATACGCAGTATTTT. Residues: CASSLGSADTQYF.

The chain has TRBV12-3 or TRBV12-4 and TRBJ1-2; weak D call: TRBD1 (6 bases). The CDR3 runs to 12 residues. V lost 7 bases, J lost 3 bases, and 9 bases lay in between. This CDR3 reads CASTGAHYGYTF. CDR3 nucleotide sequence: TGTGCCAGCACAGGGGCACACTATGGCTACACCTTC.

To note about this clone: One end of the junction is discordant with germline, which a read error may explain. The rearrangement links TRBV27 to TRBJ1-2; 8 nucleotides match TRBD1. This CDR3 has 13 residues. Looked up from germline, CDR1 is MNHEY and CDR2 is SMNVEV (reference sequence). The CDR3: CASSSADRARNHF. The DNA of the CDR3 is TGTGCCAGCAGTTCCGCGGACAGGGCACGAAACCACTTC.